This T cell receptor beta chain is drawn from a study of cytomegalovirus exposure and HLA in healthy donors. As for the donors, each was a healthy bone marrow donor. This CDR3 spans 17 amino acids. V lost 6 bases, J lost 0 bases, and 6 bases stayed unmatched. Germline V CDR1 and CDR2: MDHEN, SYDVKM. Sample share makes this clone medium-sized. Its antigen is currently unknown. The PCR was carried out with 60 Vbeta primers and 13 Jbeta primers. Clones were sequenced by immunoSEQ multiplex PCR, and TCRdb holds only the in-frame ones, with some missing. The top ten clones hold about 10% of a sample with about 160,000 clones, approximately 80% of them seen once. Study-wide results and caveats: In a later analysis, a genetic analysis reported fewer productive-TCR N-insertions in an Asian-associated ancestry cluster than the cohort average. Among TCR beta chains of equal frequency, HLA-associated ones were more clonally expanded in a later analysis. Beyond CMV serostatus, there was no information to go on about immune exposure.

The sequenced sample consisted of PBMCs. This TCR was sampled from a middle-aged man in good health and CMV-seropositive. This chain uses TRBV28 with TRBJ2-3; the match to TRBD2 covers 13 bases. CDR3 nucleotide sequence: TGTGCCAGCAGCTTAGGACTAGCGGGGGCTAGCACAGATACGCAGTATTTT. As protein: CASSLGLAGASTDTQYF. Filled out from reference TRBV28 and TRBJ2-3, the complete variable domain reads DVKVTQSSRYLVKRTGEKVFLECVQDMDHENMFWYRQDPGLGLRLIYFSYDVKMKEKGDIPEGYSVSREKKERFSLILESASTNQTSMYLCASSLGLAGASTDTQYFGPGTRLTVL.